A selection of T cell receptor beta chains follows, all from one sample in a study of shared clonotypes between healthy human individuals. Profiled with immunoSEQ multiplex PCR; TCRdb holds only in-frame clones, not every one. The sample consists of about 2.4 million clones, approximately 93% of them appearing once. The sequenced material came from naive CD4+ T cells from PBMCs. Receptor source: a man aged 18 to 35 in good health. Some clones in this sample may be carry-over from other donors' samples. Both conserved end residues are part of each CDR3. Each record gives: V gene, clone size, D gene, J gene, CDR3 DNA, CDR3 protein. D genes are given only for firm matches. The size entry is marked missing in some rows and otherwise reads once, few, many or a size class.

v_gene: TRBV9
abundance: few
d_gene: NA
j_gene: TRBJ1-1
CDR3nt: TGTGCCAGCAGCGTAGGTGGAAGCACTGAAGCTTTCTTT
CDR3aa: CASSVGGSTEAFF

v_gene: TRBV7-9
abundance: NA
d_gene: TRBD2
j_gene: TRBJ2-5
CDR3nt: TGTGCCAGCAGCTCCGGACTAGCTCTCTTCCAAGAGACCCAGTACTTC
CDR3aa: CASSSGLALFQETQYF

v_gene: TRBV11-1
abundance: NA
d_gene: TRBD1
j_gene: TRBJ1-2
CDR3nt: TGTGCCAGCAGCTTAGGGGGCGGACAGGGGGCCTCGTATGGCTACACCTTC
CDR3aa: CASSLGGGQGASYGYTF

v_gene: TRBV6-1
abundance: NA
d_gene: TRBD2
j_gene: TRBJ2-1
CDR3nt: TGTGCCAGCAGTAAACGACTAGCGGGGTACAATGAGCAGTTCTTC
CDR3aa: CASSKRLAGYNEQFF

v_gene: TRBV7-9
abundance: NA
d_gene: NA
j_gene: TRBJ1-1
CDR3nt: TGTGCCAGCCAGGGTCCTGGTGAAGCTTTCTTT
CDR3aa: CASQGPGEAFF

v_gene: TRBV7-3
abundance: NA
d_gene: TRBD1
j_gene: TRBJ2-7
CDR3nt: TGTGCCAGCAGCTCGGGGACAGGGCTGAAGAACGAGCAGTACTTC
CDR3aa: CASSSGTGLKNEQYF

v_gene: TRBV11-2
abundance: NA
d_gene: TRBD2
j_gene: TRBJ2-7
CDR3nt: TGTGCCAGCAGCCGGATAGCGGGAGGGTACGAGCAGTACTTC
CDR3aa: CASSRIAGGYEQYF

v_gene: TRBV10-1
abundance: NA
d_gene: TRBD2
j_gene: TRBJ2-1
CDR3nt: TGCGCCAGCAGTGAGGGAACTAGCGGTAGCTACAATGAGCAGTTCTTC
CDR3aa: CASSEGTSGSYNEQFF

v_gene: TRBV5-1
abundance: NA
d_gene: TRBD2
j_gene: TRBJ2-1
CDR3nt: TGCGCCAGCAGCATTAGCGGGGGCACCTACAATGAGCAGTTCTTC
CDR3aa: CASSISGGTYNEQFF

v_gene: TRBV7-9
abundance: NA
d_gene: TRBD2
j_gene: TRBJ2-7
CDR3nt: TGTGCCAGCAGCCCAGGGGCTAGCGGGGCCTACGAGCAGTACTTC
CDR3aa: CASSPGASGAYEQYF

v_gene: TRBV6-1
abundance: NA
d_gene: NA
j_gene: TRBJ2-3
CDR3nt: TGTGCCATTGTTTCGGGACGCACAGATACGCAGTATTTT
CDR3aa: CAIVSGRTDTQYF

v_gene: TRBV15
abundance: once
d_gene: NA
j_gene: TRBJ1-1
CDR3nt: TGTGCCACCAGCAGCCCCTACGGGCCTAACACTGAAGCTTTCTTT
CDR3aa: CATSSPYGPNTEAFF

v_gene: TRBV6-5
abundance: NA
d_gene: NA
j_gene: TRBJ1-6
CDR3nt: TGTGCCAGCAGTTACTCACCAGGGAGTTCACCCCTCCACTTT
CDR3aa: CASSYSPGSSPLHF

v_gene: TRBV5-1
abundance: NA
d_gene: NA
j_gene: TRBJ1-1
CDR3nt: TGCGCCAGCAGCCCCGGACCATCCTTGCCTGAAGCTTTCTTT
CDR3aa: CASSPGPSLPEAFF

v_gene: TRBV6-5
abundance: once
d_gene: NA
j_gene: TRBJ1-1
CDR3nt: TGTGCCAGCAGTTTGAGGACATTGAACACTGAAGCTTTCTTT
CDR3aa: CASSLRTLNTEAFF

v_gene: TRBV4-3
abundance: NA
d_gene: TRBD1
j_gene: TRBJ1-2
CDR3nt: TGCGCCAGCAGCCAAACTCGACAGGGTAGCTATGGCTACACCTTC
CDR3aa: CASSQTRQGSYGYTF

v_gene: TRBV10-2
abundance: NA
d_gene: NA
j_gene: TRBJ1-5
CDR3nt: TGCGCCAGCAGTACACGAAGAAGGGGTAGCAATCAGCCCCAGCATTTT
CDR3aa: CASSTRRRGSNQPQHF

v_gene: TRBV7-9
abundance: NA
d_gene: NA
j_gene: TRBJ1-2
CDR3nt: TGTGCCAGCAGCGAGGGAACTGTATACATTAAGGGCTACACCTTC
CDR3aa: CASSEGTVYIKGYTF

v_gene: TRBV5-6
abundance: NA
d_gene: NA
j_gene: TRBJ1-2
CDR3nt: TGTGCCAGCAGCTTGCTCTTGGGCAGGGCGCTAGGCGCCTACACCTTC
CDR3aa: CASSLLLGRALGAYTF

v_gene: TRBV25-1
abundance: NA
d_gene: NA
j_gene: TRBJ2-1
CDR3nt: TGTGCCAGCAGTGGATGGGTTGGCGAGCAGTTCTTC
CDR3aa: CASSGWVGEQFF

v_gene: TRBV27
abundance: NA
d_gene: NA
j_gene: TRBJ2-7
CDR3nt: TGTGCCAGCAGAACCTACACCGCGGGGTGGCACGAGCAGTACTTC
CDR3aa: CASRTYTAGWHEQYF

v_gene: TRBV30
abundance: once
d_gene: NA
j_gene: TRBJ1-3
CDR3nt: TGTGCCTGGGCTCCCGGGCGGAGGGGAAACACCATATATTTT
CDR3aa: CAWAPGRRGNTIYF

v_gene: TRBV7-9
abundance: NA
d_gene: TRBD1
j_gene: TRBJ1-5
CDR3nt: TGTGCCAGCAGCTTCGGACAGGGGGCTCTGGTACAGCCCCAGCATTTT
CDR3aa: CASSFGQGALVQPQHF

v_gene: TRBV5-4
abundance: NA
d_gene: NA
j_gene: TRBJ2-5
CDR3nt: TGTGCCAGCAGCTCCCCGGGGGTGGGGGAGACCCAGTACTTC
CDR3aa: CASSSPGVGETQYF

v_gene: TRBV19
abundance: NA
d_gene: TRBD2
j_gene: TRBJ2-1
CDR3nt: TGTGCCACCGGGGGGGTACTAGCGGGAGGGCCCTCGGGCAATGAGCAGTTCTTC
CDR3aa: CATGGVLAGGPSGNEQFF

v_gene: TRBV11-1
abundance: NA
d_gene: TRBD1
j_gene: TRBJ1-5
CDR3nt: TGTGCCAGCAGCCCGGGACAGGGGTCCAATCAGCCCCAGCATTTT
CDR3aa: CASSPGQGSNQPQHF

v_gene: TRBV7-9
abundance: once
d_gene: TRBD1
j_gene: TRBJ2-7
CDR3nt: TGTGCCAGCAGCCAGATGGGACAGCTCTCCTACGAGCAGTACTTC
CDR3aa: CASSQMGQLSYEQYF

v_gene: TRBV27
abundance: NA
d_gene: NA
j_gene: TRBJ1-5
CDR3nt: TGTGCCAGCAGCCCTTCGGGGGGTTGGGATCAGCCCCAGCATTTT
CDR3aa: CASSPSGGWDQPQHF

v_gene: TRBV30
abundance: NA
d_gene: NA
j_gene: TRBJ2-2
CDR3nt: TGTGCCTGGACCGATGGCGTAGCCGGGGAGCTGTTTTTT
CDR3aa: CAWTDGVAGELFF